This TCR beta chain was found in a study of T cell responses to AZD1222 COVID-19 vaccine. Germline V gene lookup returns CDR1 ENHRY and CDR2 SYGVKD. This CDR3 region has 16 residues. V gave up 6 bases and J gave up 0 bases, with 16 bases separating them. Produced via immunoSEQ multiplex PCR; TCRdb's table is partial and in-frame only. The table shows around 46,000 clones, with 89% occurring only once. The V gene is TRBV10-3, the J gene TRBJ2-3, with D tentatively TRBD1 (6 bases). The TCR originated in an adult who received the AZD1222 COVID-19 vaccine. The sample in question was peripheral blood, obtained 28 days after the second AZD1222 dose. CDR3 sequence: CAISDRGYNSTDTQYF. The CDR3 region has the DNA TGTGCCATCAGCGATAGGGGGTACAATAGCACAGATACGCAGTATTTT.